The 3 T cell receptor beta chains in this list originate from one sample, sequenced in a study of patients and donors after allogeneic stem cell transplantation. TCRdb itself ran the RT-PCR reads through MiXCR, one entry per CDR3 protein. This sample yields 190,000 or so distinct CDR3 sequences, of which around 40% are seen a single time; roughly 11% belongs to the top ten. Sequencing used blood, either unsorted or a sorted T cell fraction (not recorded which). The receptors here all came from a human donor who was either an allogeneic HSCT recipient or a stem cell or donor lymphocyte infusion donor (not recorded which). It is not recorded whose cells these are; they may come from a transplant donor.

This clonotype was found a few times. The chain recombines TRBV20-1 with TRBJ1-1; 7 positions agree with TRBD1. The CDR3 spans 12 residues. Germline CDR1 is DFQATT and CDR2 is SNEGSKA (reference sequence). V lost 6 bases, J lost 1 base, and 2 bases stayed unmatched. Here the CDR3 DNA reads TGCAGTGCGACAGGGTGGAACACTGAAGCTTTCTTT. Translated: CSATGWNTEAFF.

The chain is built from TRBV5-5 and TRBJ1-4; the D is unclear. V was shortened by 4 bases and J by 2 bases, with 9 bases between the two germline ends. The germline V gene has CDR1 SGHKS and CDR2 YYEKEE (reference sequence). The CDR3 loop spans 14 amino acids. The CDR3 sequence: CASSPTITNEKLFF. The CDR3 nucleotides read TGTGCCAGCAGCCCCACAATTACTAATGAAAAACTGTTTTTT.

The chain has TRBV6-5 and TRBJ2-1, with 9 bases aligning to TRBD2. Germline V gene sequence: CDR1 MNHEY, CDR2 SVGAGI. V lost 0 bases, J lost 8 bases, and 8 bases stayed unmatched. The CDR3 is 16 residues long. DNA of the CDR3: TGTGCCAGCAGTTACTCAGGGCTAGCGGGGATATATGAGCAGTTCTTC. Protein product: CASSYSGLAGIYEQFF.